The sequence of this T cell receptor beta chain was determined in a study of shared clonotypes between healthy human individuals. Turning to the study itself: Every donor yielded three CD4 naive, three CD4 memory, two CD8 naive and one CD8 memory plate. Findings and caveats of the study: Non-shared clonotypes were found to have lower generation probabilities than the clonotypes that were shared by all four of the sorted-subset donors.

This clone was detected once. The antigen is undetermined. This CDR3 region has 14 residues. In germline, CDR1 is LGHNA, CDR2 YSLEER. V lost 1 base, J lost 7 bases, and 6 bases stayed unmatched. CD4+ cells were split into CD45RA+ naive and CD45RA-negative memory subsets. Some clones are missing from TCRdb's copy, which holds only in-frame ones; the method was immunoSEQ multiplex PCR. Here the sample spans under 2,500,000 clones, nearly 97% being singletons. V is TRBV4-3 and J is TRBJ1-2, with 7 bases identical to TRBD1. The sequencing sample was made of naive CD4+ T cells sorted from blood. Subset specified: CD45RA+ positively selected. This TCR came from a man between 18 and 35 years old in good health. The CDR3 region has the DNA TGCGCCAGCAGCCAAGCCGACAGGGAGGGTGGCTACACCTTC. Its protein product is CASSQADREGGYTF.